This T cell receptor (beta chain) was sequenced for a study of blood T cell repertoires in COVID-19. Study as a whole: The United States, Italy and Spain provided the acute and convalescent COVID-19 samples. T cells, B-cell-depleted T cells, or PBMCs supplied cDNA or gDNA.

Per the authors' pipeline: Using reference gene primer amplification, nucleated cell counts were estimated. Produced via immunoSEQ multiplex PCR; TCRdb's table is partial and in-frame only. V and J calls and clone size are those listed in that table; D and trimming were worked out from the DNA. The sample comprises about 60,000 clones, 88% of which are singletons, and about 4.4% rests with the top ten. Sequences were obtained from peripheral blood. The TCR comes from a man aged 60-69 years with acute or convalescent COVID-19.

The CDR3 protein is CASSESSWYQAEKLFF. The CDR3 DNA reads as TGCGCCAGCAGTGAGTCCAGCTGGTATCAGGCTGAAAAACTGTTTTTT. The J gene is TRBJ1-4, the V gene TRBV10-2; D ambiguous. CDR1 and CDR2 (germline): WSHSY, SAAADI. The ends were cut back, 0 bases at V and 7 bases at J, with 15 bases in the middle. This CDR3 has 16 amino acids.